This entry is about one T cell receptor beta chain. In the authors' methods: Reference gene primers were amplified, and this amplification served to estimate nucleated cell counts. Sequencing was performed with immunoSEQ multiplex PCR; in TCRdb, only in-frame clones are kept and a portion is missing. For V, J and clone size, that table is used; D and trimming come from the DNA. The top ten hold approximately 19% of the sample, which has about 67,000 clones, approximately 90% seen once. The data derive from a study of blood T cell repertoires in COVID-19. Overall study: From the United States, Italy and Spain came samples of acute and convalescent COVID-19. PBMCs, B-cell-depleted T cells, or T cells were the source of the cDNA or gDNA that made up the material.

The CDR3 loop spans 16 amino acids. V dropped 6 bases and J dropped 3 bases, with 17 bases sitting between them. From germline, CDR1 is MDHEN and CDR2 SYDVKM. The chain combines TRBV28 with TRBJ1-4; possible D gene TRBD1, 5 bases. This TCR was sampled from a woman of 80 years or more with acute or convalescent COVID-19. The sample comprised peripheral blood. DNA of the CDR3: TGTGCCAGCAGCGGATTTGGGGCATCGGCTAATGAAAAACTGTTTTTT. It is translated as CASSGFGASANEKLFF.